This TCR beta chain was recorded in a study of blood T cell repertoires in COVID-19. CDR1 and CDR2 from the germline V gene are LNHDA and SQIVND (reference sequence). The length of the CDR3 is 19 residues. The J segment lost 4 bases and the V segment lost 2 bases, leaving 11 bases of the junction unmatched. There are a few counts of this clone. Assay used: immunoSEQ multiplex PCR; TCRdb lists only in-frame clones, some missing. Of some 130,000 clones listed, about 72% are singletons. The chain couples TRBV19 to TRBJ2-3, with 14 bases fitting TRBD2. The sequenced sample consisted of peripheral blood. The receptor was derived from a man in his fifties or sixties who had recovered from COVID-19. The CDR3 nucleotides read TGTGCCAGTAGTATAACCTCCGGGACTAGCGGGGGTCTTCCAGATACGCAGTATTTT. As protein: CASSITSGTSGGLPDTQYF.